Listed below are T cell receptor beta chains from one sample, sequenced in a study of early T cells in non-severe SARS-CoV-2 infection. One entry per CDR3 protein results from TCRdb running MiXCR on the 5' RACE reads. The sample holds 75,000 or so distinct CDR3 sequences; about an eighth are singletons and the top ten take approximately 6.4%. Sequences were obtained from whole blood. The receptor source for this set is an adult who was a healthcare worker with PCR-confirmed SARS-CoV-2 infection or an uninfected control (not recorded which). CDR3s include the opening cysteine and the closing phenylalanine or tryptophan. The D gene is left open where the match is weak. Rows may omit the clone size; those that give it use once, few, many or a size class.

13 | TRBJ2-3 | NA | NA | TRBV29-1 | CSVEGQQTDTQYF | TGCAGCGTTGAGGGACAACAGACAGATACGCAGTATTTT
14 | TRBJ2-5 | many | NA | TRBV5-1 | CASSLAPGSETQYF | TGCGCCAGCAGCTTGGCCCCGGGAAGTGAGACCCAGTACTTC
16 | TRBJ1-4 | many | TRBD1 | TRBV7-6 | CASSLHLDRGDEKLFF | TGTGCCAGCAGCTTACACCTCGACAGGGGGGATGAAAAACTGTTTTTT
14 | TRBJ2-1 | many | TRBD2 | TRBV9 | CASSSPGLGREQFF | TGTGCCAGCAGCTCGCCGGGACTAGGAAGGGAGCAGTTCTTC
12 | TRBJ1-5 | few | NA | TRBV10-2 | CASSVFGGPQHF | TGCGCCAGCAGTGTGTTCGGGGGACCCCAGCATTTT
16 | TRBJ2-1 | few | NA | TRBV7-2 | CASSPGEGITYNEQFF | TGTGCCAGCAGCCCAGGGGAGGGAATCACCTACAATGAGCAGTTCTTC
15 | TRBJ1-5 | many | TRBD1 | TRBV2 | CASRKGTERRQPQHF | TGTGCCAGCAGGAAAGGGACAGAACGGAGGCAGCCCCAGCATTTT
15 | TRBJ2-7 | many | TRBD1 | TRBV11-2 | CASSLGQGYSYEQYF | TGTGCCAGCAGCTTAGGACAGGGTTATTCCTACGAGCAGTACTTC
16 | TRBJ2-2 | NA | NA | TRBV19 | CASISSGGSNTGELFF | TGTGCCAGTATCTCCTCGGGGGGCTCGAACACCGGGGAGCTGTTTTTT
13 | TRBJ2-7 | NA | TRBD1 | TRBV2 | CASSLGQGGEQYF | TGTGCCAGCAGTTTAGGACAGGGCGGCGAGCAGTACTTC
17 | TRBJ2-4 | many | TRBD1 | TRBV5-6 | CASSPAGTGRAKNIQYF | TGTGCCAGCAGCCCGGCGGGGACAGGGCGAGCCAAAAACATTCAGTACTTC
15 | TRBJ2-3 | many | TRBD1 | TRBV9 | CASSIDGTGGDTQYF | TGTGCCAGCAGCATAGATGGGACAGGCGGAGATACGCAGTATTTT
15 | TRBJ1-6 | NA | NA | TRBV28 | CASNPLRQGNSPLHF | TGTGCCAGCAACCCCCTCAGGCAGGGGAATTCACCCCTCCACTTT
14 | TRBJ1-6 | NA | NA | TRBV4-2 | CASSPPGFGSPLHF | TGTGCCAGCAGCCCCCCGGGTTTTGGATCACCCCTCCACTTT
13 | TRBJ2-1 | NA | TRBD1 | TRBV7-3 | CASSPRQGTEQFF | TGTGCCAGCAGCCCGCGACAGGGGACTGAGCAGTTCTTC
15 | TRBJ1-2 | many | TRBD1 | TRBV24-1 | CATSDKTGGNYGYTF | TGTGCCACCAGTGATAAGACAGGGGGGAACTATGGCTACACCTTC
12 | TRBJ1-1 | many | NA | TRBV7-9 | CASSFGDTEAFF | TGTGCCAGCAGCTTCGGGGACACTGAAGCTTTCTTT
13 | TRBJ1-2 | few | NA | TRBV11-3 | CASSLGGTYGYTF | TGTGCCAGCAGCTTAGGAGGGACGTATGGCTACACCTTC
12 | TRBJ2-1 | many | NA | TRBV11-2 | CASSLAVHEQFF | TGTGCCAGCAGCTTGGCGGTCCATGAGCAGTTCTTC
15 | TRBJ2-5 | NA | TRBD2 | TRBV12-3/TRBV12-4 | CASSFDRLAGETQYF | TGTGCCAGCAGTTTTGATCGACTAGCGGGAGAGACCCAGTACTTC
19 | TRBJ1-5 | many | TRBD1 | TRBV19 | CASSLLLPSSDRVNQPQHF | TGTGCCAGTAGCCTTCTCCTGCCGTCATCGGACAGGGTCAATCAGCCCCAGCATTTT
15 | TRBJ1-2 | NA | TRBD1 | TRBV29-1 | CSVGDRDRGSYGYTF | TGCAGCGTTGGGGACCGGGACAGAGGTTCCTATGGCTACACCTTC
13 | TRBJ1-2 | few | NA | TRBV20-1 | CSATAGQHYGYTF | TGCAGTGCTACCGCCGGACAGCACTATGGCTACACCTTC
15 | TRBJ2-2 | NA | TRBD2 | TRBV6-2/TRBV6-3 | CASSRGTSGSRELFF | TGTGCCAGCAGTCGAGGGACTAGCGGGAGCCGGGAGCTGTTTTTT
14 | TRBJ2-7 | many | NA | TRBV29-1 | CSGGTGVIGDEQYF | TGCAGCGGGGGGACCGGGGTAATCGGGGACGAGCAGTACTTC
13 | TRBJ2-7 | NA | TRBD2 | TRBV7-8 | CASELAGRGEQYF | TGTGCCAGCGAGTTAGCGGGACGGGGCGAGCAGTACTTC
14 | TRBJ1-6 | many | NA | TRBV27 | CASALSGLSSPLHF | TGTGCCAGCGCCTTGAGTGGACTCAGTTCACCCCTCCACTTT
14 | TRBJ2-2 | few | TRBD1 | TRBV12-3/TRBV12-4 | CASSGRGPSGELFF | TGTGCCAGCAGTGGCAGGGGGCCCAGCGGGGAGCTGTTTTTT
12 | TRBJ2-5 | many | NA | TRBV29-1 | CSVELSKETQYF | TGCAGCGTTGAGCTCAGCAAAGAGACCCAGTACTTC
12 | TRBJ2-3 | NA | TRBD2 | TRBV19 | CASSIVAGTQYF | TGTGCCAGTAGTATTGTAGCGGGGACGCAGTATTTT
15 | TRBJ1-1 | many | TRBD1 | TRBV4-1 | CASSQADRLNTEAFF | TGCGCCAGCAGCCAAGCGGACAGGCTGAACACTGAAGCTTTCTTT
14 | TRBJ2-3 | NA | TRBD2 | TRBV10-3 | CAIRFGGSADTQYF | TGTGCCATCAGGTTTGGCGGGAGCGCAGATACGCAGTATTTT
13 | TRBJ2-2 | few | NA | TRBV6-1 | CASSDSTEKELFF | TGTGCCAGCAGTGACTCAACGGAGAAGGAGCTGTTTTTT
13 | TRBJ1-5 | many | NA | TRBV29-1 | CSPEGGVLQPQHF | TGCAGCCCCGAGGGGGGGGTACTCCAGCCCCAGCATTTT
15 | TRBJ1-4 | few | NA | TRBV6-6 | CASSSSRAENEKLFF | TGTGCCAGCAGTTCCTCCCGGGCTGAGAATGAAAAACTGTTTTTT
16 | TRBJ2-3 | few | TRBD2 | TRBV20-1 | CSASPLAGGDTDTQYF | TGCAGTGCTAGCCCACTAGCGGGAGGTGACACAGATACGCAGTATTTT
14 | TRBJ2-5 | many | TRBD1 | TRBV29-1 | CSVETGGLGETQYF | TGCAGCGTGGAGACAGGGGGCTTGGGGGAGACCCAGTACTTC
16 | TRBJ2-7 | few | TRBD1 | TRBV4-3 | CASSQAGTGVTYEQYF | TGCGCCAGCAGCCAAGCCGGGACAGGGGTAACCTACGAGCAGTACTTC
14 | TRBJ2-7 | many | TRBD1 | TRBV27 | CASSSRQGAHEQYF | TGTGCCAGCAGTTCTAGACAGGGGGCCCACGAGCAGTACTTC
14 | TRBJ1-1 | many | TRBD1 | TRBV12-3/TRBV12-4 | CASSPGTGRTEAFF | TGTGCCAGCAGTCCGGGGACAGGGCGAACTGAAGCTTTCTTT